This T cell receptor (beta chain) was observed in a study of T cells after yellow fever vaccination. Study context: Preparation of the low-cell-number fractions used SMART-Seq v4 Ultra Low Input. Findings and limits, study-wide: At under 98% for CD4 and 88% for CD8, most primary-vaccination clones showed up again after the booster. In FACS-sorted repertoires, abundant clonotypes from the bulk population could appear as contaminants.

The authors made TCR cDNA by 5'RACE template switching, adding a universal primer site and UMIs. TCRdb redid the calling of the 5' RACE reads with MiXCR, one entry per CDR3 protein. Of 300,000 to 450,000 distinct CDR3 sequences in the sample, about 8.3% are singletons; the top ten hold about 16%. With respect to this clonotype: Its antigen is as yet unknown. Compared with germline, one end of the junction differs, possibly owing to a read error.

There are 16 residues in the CDR3. Germline lookup yields CDR1 DFQATT and CDR2 SNEGSKA (reference sequence). This TCR came from a young man who received the YFV17D yellow fever vaccine. This specimen was PBMCs, taken 35 to 50 days after the first yellow fever vaccination. The rearrangement links TRBV20-1 to TRBJ1-1; the D is unclear. The CDR3 loop is CCARDPRGGQGTEAFF. The CDR3 bases are TGCTGTGCTAGAGACCCCCGGGGTGGGCAAGGCACTGAAGCCTTCTTT.